A selection of T cell receptor beta chains follows, all from one sample in a study of spatial heterogeneity in lung cancer. TCRdb analysed the 5' RACE reads with MiXCR anew, one entry per CDR3 protein. The sample carries about 20,000 distinct CDR3 sequences, around 15% recorded once. Specimen: lung tumor tissue, collected at surgery. Receptors originate from a female donor with early-stage non-small cell lung cancer. Both conserved end residues are part of each CDR3. A D gene is named only where the DNA matches it firmly. Rows give clone size only sometimes, using once, few, many, or a class for an expanded clone.

D	size	V	J	CDR3	DNA
TRBD1	-	TRBV5-1	TRBJ2-1	CASSSGQASYNEQFF	TGCGCCAGCAGCTCCGGACAGGCGTCCTACAATGAGCAGTTCTTC
-	few	TRBV7-8	TRBJ2-6	CASSLVRGSGANVLTF	TGTGCCAGCAGCTTAGTAAGGGGGTCTGGGGCCAACGTCCTGACTTTC
TRBD2	-	TRBV20-1	TRBJ2-1	CSARGLSSGRSHEQFF	TGCAGTGCTAGAGGACTTTCTAGCGGGAGGTCCCATGAGCAGTTCTTC
-	-	TRBV7-8	TRBJ2-6	CASSLAGGGANVLTF	TGTGCCAGCAGCTTAGCGGGAGGTGGGGCCAACGTCCTGACTTTC
-	-	TRBV29-1	TRBJ2-4	CSVVWSATLLAKNIQYF	TGCAGCGTTGTGTGGTCCGCTACACTCTTAGCCAAAAACATTCAGTACTTC
-	many	TRBV5-1	TRBJ2-7	CASSLVPGGGEQYF	TGCGCCAGCAGCTTGGTGCCAGGGGGGGGCGAGCAGTACTTC
TRBD2	-	TRBV10-3	TRBJ2-1	CAISVGGSNHNEQFF	TGTGCCATCAGTGTAGGCGGGAGTAACCACAATGAGCAGTTCTTC
TRBD1	few	TRBV20-1	TRBJ2-5	CSASNFRDRAETQYF	TGCAGTGCTAGCAACTTCCGGGACAGGGCAGAGACCCAGTACTTC
-	many	TRBV5-1	TRBJ2-7	CASSPVTGLFSYEQYF	TGCGCCAGCAGCCCGGTTACAGGATTATTCTCCTACGAGCAGTACTTC
-	-	TRBV29-1	TRBJ2-7	CSVEVGVHEQYF	TGCAGCGTTGAGGTAGGCGTCCACGAGCAGTACTTC
-	-	TRBV3-1	TRBJ2-5	CASSQDRQETQYF	TGTGCCAGCAGCCAAGATCGTCAGGAGACCCAGTACTTC
TRBD1	-	TRBV7-2	TRBJ2-7	CASSLADRELIAQYF	TGTGCCAGCAGCTTAGCGGACAGGGAGCTTATTGCGCAGTACTTC
TRBD2	-	TRBV29-1	TRBJ2-1	CSARTSGSNRGSYNEQFF	TGCAGCGCACGGACTAGCGGGAGTAATAGGGGCTCCTACAATGAGCAGTTCTTC
-	few	TRBV5-1	TRBJ2-1	CASSLFAGANNEQFF	TGCGCCAGCAGCTTGTTCGCGGGTGCAAACAATGAGCAGTTCTTC
-	-	TRBV28	TRBJ2-7	CASSLFRGNEKYF	TGTGCCAGCAGTTTATTCAGGGGAAACGAGAAGTACTTC
TRBD1	-	TRBV6-6	TRBJ2-3	CASSSGGAYTQYF	TGTGCCAGCAGCTCAGGGGGCGCATATACGCAGTATTTT
-	many	TRBV15	TRBJ2-3	CATSQDGFTDTQYF	TGTGCCACCAGTCAGGACGGTTTCACAGATACGCAGTATTTT
-	-	TRBV6-5	TRBJ2-3	CATRRDSVLDTQYF	TGTGCCACCCGGCGGGACTCCGTTCTAGATACGCAGTATTTT
TRBD2	many	TRBV20-1	TRBJ2-3	CSARERLAGETDTQYF	TGCAGTGCCAGAGAGAGGCTAGCGGGAGAAACAGATACGCAGTATTTT
-	few	TRBV3-1	TRBJ2-7	CASSLPRAEQYF	TGTGCCAGCAGCCTCCCACGGGCCGAGCAGTACTTC
TRBD2	-	TRBV12-5	TRBJ2-1	CASGLKTSGSNEQFF	TGTGCTAGTGGTTTAAAGACTAGCGGGAGTAATGAGCAGTTCTTC
-	few	TRBV5-4	TRBJ2-7	CASSHGQDYEQYF	TGTGCCAGCAGCCACGGCCAGGACTACGAGCAGTACTTC
-	-	TRBV3-1	TRBJ2-7	CASSQELAVSSYEQYF	TGTGCCAGCAGCCAAGAACTGGCGGTTAGCTCCTACGAGCAGTACTTC
-	medium-sized	TRBV5-5	TRBJ2-2	CASSQTGLGELFF	TGTGCCAGCAGCCAGACGGGGCTCGGGGAGCTGTTTTTT
TRBD1	many	TRBV20-1	TRBJ1-5	CSANPGGRVGQPQHF	TGCAGTGCTAATCCAGGGGGCAGAGTTGGTCAGCCCCAGCATTTT
-	few	TRBV18	TRBJ2-2	CASSPGTGELFF	TGTGCCAGCTCACCGGGGACCGGGGAGCTGTTTTTT
TRBD2	-	TRBV20-1	TRBJ2-7	CSARLAGAEQYF	TGCAGTGCAAGACTAGCGGGGGCTGAGCAGTACTTC
TRBD2	-	TRBV28	TRBJ2-1	CASSSRGLTPYNEQFF	TGTGCCAGCAGCTCGAGGGGACTAACTCCTTACAATGAGCAGTTCTTC
-	-	TRBV10-1	TRBJ2-3	CARSESTDTQYF	TGCGCCAGAAGTGAAAGCACAGATACGCAGTATTTT
-	-	TRBV7-2	TRBJ2-2	CASSLALTGIGVTGELFF	TGTGCCAGCAGCTTAGCGCTAACGGGTATTGGGGTCACCGGGGAGCTGTTTTTT
-	few	TRBV29-1	TRBJ2-7	CSVVLGGHNSYEQYF	TGCAGCGTTGTCCTGGGTGGGCACAACTCCTACGAGCAGTACTTC
-	many	TRBV27	TRBJ1-2	CASSPEGNYGYTF	TGTGCCAGTTCACCCGAGGGTAACTATGGCTACACCTTC
TRBD1	many	TRBV29-1	TRBJ2-5	CSVYTGVQETQYF	TGCAGCGTATACACAGGGGTACAAGAGACCCAGTACTTC
-	-	TRBV20-1	TRBJ2-5	CSARDVQKETQYF	TGCAGTGCTAGAGATGTACAGAAAGAGACCCAGTACTTC
TRBD2	medium-sized	TRBV20-1	TRBJ2-7	CSARAGSGTSFILYEQYF	TGCAGTGCTAGGGCTGGAAGTGGGACTAGTTTTATTCTCTACGAGCAGTACTTC
-	-	TRBV2	TRBJ2-7	CASHYPKAYEQYF	TGTGCCAGCCATTATCCGAAGGCCTACGAGCAGTACTTC
-	-	TRBV6-5	TRBJ2-6	CASSYGAGANVLTF	TGTGCCAGCAGTTATGGGGCTGGGGCCAACGTCCTGACTTTC
-	many	TRBV5-1	TRBJ2-3	CASSLGTITDTQYF	TGCGCCAGCAGCTTGGGCACAATCACAGATACGCAGTATTTT
TRBD2	medium-sized	TRBV20-1	TRBJ2-1	CSARMAGDRYNEQFF	TGCAGTGCTAGAATGGCGGGGGACCGATACAATGAGCAGTTCTTC
TRBD2	-	TRBV27	TRBJ2-1	CASSIRTSGRYRSVEQFF	TGTGCCAGCAGTATCAGGACTAGCGGGAGGTACCGATCCGTGGAGCAGTTCTTC
-	few	TRBV20-1	TRBJ2-7	CSARDFRGQLDEQYF	TGCAGTGCTAGAGATTTCCGGGGGCAACTCGACGAGCAGTACTTC
-	many	TRBV6-5	TRBJ1-1	CASRTGVTEAFF	TGTGCCAGCAGAACCGGGGTGACTGAAGCTTTCTTT
TRBD2	-	TRBV29-1	TRBJ2-5	CSVEGTTSGRAEETQYF	TGCAGCGTTGAAGGCACCACTAGCGGGAGGGCCGAAGAGACCCAGTACTTC
-	many	TRBV7-8	TRBJ2-1	CASSPTGETTYNEQFF	TGTGCCAGCAGCCCTACCGGGGAGACTACCTACAATGAGCAGTTCTTC